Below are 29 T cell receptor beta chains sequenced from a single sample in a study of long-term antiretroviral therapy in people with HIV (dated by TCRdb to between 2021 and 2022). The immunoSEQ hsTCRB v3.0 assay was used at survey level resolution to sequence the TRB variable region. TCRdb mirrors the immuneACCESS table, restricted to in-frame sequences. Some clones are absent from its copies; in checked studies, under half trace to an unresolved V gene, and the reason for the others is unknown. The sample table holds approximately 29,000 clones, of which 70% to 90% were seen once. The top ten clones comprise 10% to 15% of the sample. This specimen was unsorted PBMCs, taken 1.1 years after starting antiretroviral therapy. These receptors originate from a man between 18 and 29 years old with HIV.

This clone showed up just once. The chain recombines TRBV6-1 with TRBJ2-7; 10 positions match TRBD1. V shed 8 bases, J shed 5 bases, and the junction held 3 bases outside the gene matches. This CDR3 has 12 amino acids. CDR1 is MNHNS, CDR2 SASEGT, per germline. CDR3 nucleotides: TGTGCCAGCTCCGGGACAGGGGACGAGCAGTACTTC. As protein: CASSGTGDEQYF.

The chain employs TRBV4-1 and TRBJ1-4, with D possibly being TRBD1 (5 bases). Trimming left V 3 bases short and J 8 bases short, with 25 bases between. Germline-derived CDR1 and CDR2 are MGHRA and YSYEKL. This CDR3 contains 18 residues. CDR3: CASSHDPYRPTSEEKLFF. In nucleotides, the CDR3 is TGCGCCAGCAGCCACGACCCCTACAGGCCAACCTCCGAGGAAAAACTGTTTTTT.

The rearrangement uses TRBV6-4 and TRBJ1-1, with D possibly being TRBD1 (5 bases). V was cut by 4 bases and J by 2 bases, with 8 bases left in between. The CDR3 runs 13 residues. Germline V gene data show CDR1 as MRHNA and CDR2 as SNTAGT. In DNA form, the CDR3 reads TGTGCCAGCAGTGTCGACAGTAACACTGAAGCTTTCTTT. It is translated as CASSVDSNTEAFF.

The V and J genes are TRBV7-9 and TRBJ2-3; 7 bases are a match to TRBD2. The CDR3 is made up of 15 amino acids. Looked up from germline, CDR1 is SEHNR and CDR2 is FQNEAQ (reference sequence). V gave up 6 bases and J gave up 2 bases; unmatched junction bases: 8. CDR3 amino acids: CASRGGQGLTDTQYF. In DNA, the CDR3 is TGTGCCAGCAGGGGAGGGCAGGGTCTCACAGATACGCAGTATTTT.

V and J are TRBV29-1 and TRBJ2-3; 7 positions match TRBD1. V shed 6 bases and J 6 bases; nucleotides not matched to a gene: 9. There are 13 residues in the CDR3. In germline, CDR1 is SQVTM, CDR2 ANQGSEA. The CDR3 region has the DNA TGCAGCGTCAGACAGGGTCTATCTGATACGCAGTATTTT. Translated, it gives CSVRQGLSDTQYF.

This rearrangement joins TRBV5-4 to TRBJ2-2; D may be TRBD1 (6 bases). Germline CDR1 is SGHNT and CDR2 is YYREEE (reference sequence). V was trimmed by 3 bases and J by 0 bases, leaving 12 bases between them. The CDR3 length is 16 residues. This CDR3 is CASSSTGTTNTGELFF. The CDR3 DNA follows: TGTGCCAGCAGCTCCACAGGGACAACGAACACCGGGGAGCTGTTTTTT.

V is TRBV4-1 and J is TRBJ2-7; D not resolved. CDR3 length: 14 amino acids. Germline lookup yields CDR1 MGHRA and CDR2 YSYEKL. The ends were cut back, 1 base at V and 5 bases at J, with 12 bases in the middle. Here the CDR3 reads CASSQAVFLHEQYF. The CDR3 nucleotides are TGCGCCAGCAGCCAAGCCGTATTCCTTCACGAGCAGTACTTC.

The CDR3, as DNA: TGTGCCAGTAGTACCCCGGGACAGGGGGGATATGAGCAGTTCTTC. Translating gives CASSTPGQGGYEQFF. The chain is built from TRBV19 and TRBJ2-1; 11 nucleotides align to TRBD1. The CDR3 spans 15 residues. Germline CDR1 and CDR2: LNHDA and SQIVND (reference sequence). Trimming at V came to 4 bases and at J to 8 bases, leaving 7 bases not matched to a gene.

The CDR3 DNA reads as TGCAGCGTTGGTGGCAGGGCCAGGTTAGAGACCCAGTACTTC. It yields the protein CSVGGRARLETQYF. The rearrangement joins TRBV29-1 to TRBJ2-5; D might be TRBD1 (5 bases). V was cut by 4 bases and J by 4 bases, with 16 bases left in between. Germline V gene sequence: CDR1 SQVTM, CDR2 ANQGSEA. The CDR3 covers 14 residues.

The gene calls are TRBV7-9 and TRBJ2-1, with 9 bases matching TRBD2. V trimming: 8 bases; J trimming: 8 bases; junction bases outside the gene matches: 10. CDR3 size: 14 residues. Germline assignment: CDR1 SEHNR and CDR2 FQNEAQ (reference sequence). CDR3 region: CASDAAGGPYEQFF. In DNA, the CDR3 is TGTGCCAGCGATGCGGCGGGAGGGCCCTATGAGCAGTTCTTC.

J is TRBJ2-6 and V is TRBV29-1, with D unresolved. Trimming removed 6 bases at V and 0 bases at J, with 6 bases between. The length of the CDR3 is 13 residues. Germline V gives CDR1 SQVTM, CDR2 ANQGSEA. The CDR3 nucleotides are TGCAGCGTCAGGTTCTCTGGGGCCAACGTCCTGACTTTC. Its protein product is CSVRFSGANVLTF.

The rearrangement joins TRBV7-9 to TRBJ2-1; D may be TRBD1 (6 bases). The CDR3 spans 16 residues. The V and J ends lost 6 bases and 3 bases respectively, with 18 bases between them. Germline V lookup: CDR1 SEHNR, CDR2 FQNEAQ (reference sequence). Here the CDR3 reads CASSPGQNRNYNEQFF. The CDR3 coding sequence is TGTGCCAGCAGTCCCGGACAGAACCGCAACTACAATGAGCAGTTCTTC.

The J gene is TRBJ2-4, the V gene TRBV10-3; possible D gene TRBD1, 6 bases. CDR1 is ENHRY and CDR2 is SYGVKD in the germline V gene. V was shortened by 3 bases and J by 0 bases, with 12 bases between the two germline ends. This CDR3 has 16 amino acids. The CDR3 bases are TGTGCCATCAGTGAAGGACAGCTCCTAGCCAAAAACATTCAGTACTTC. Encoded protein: CAISEGQLLAKNIQYF.

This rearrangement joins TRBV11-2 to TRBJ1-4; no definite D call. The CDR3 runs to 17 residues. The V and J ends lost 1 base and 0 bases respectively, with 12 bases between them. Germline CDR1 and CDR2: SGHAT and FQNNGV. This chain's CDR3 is CASSLGGQIATNEKLFF. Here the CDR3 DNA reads TGTGCCAGCAGCTTAGGAGGTCAGATTGCAACTAATGAAAAACTGTTTTTT.

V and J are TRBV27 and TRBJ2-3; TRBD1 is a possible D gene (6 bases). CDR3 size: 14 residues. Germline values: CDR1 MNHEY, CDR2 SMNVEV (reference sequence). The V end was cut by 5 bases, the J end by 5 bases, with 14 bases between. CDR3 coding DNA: TGTGCCAGCAGTACGTTGACAGGCATAGATACGCAGTATTTT. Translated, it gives CASSTLTGIDTQYF.

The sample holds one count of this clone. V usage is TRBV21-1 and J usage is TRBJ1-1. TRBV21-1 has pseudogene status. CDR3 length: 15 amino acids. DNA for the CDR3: TGTGCCAGCAGCAAAGGAGGGGGGGGGAACACTGAAGCTTTCTTT. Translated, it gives CASSKGGGGNTEAFF.

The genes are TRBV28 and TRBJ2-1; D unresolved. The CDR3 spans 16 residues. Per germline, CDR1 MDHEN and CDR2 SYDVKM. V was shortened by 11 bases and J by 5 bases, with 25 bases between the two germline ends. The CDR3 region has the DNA TGTGCCTCCACCAGTGCCGGCGATTTTTATGACAATGAGCAGTTCTTC. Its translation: CASTSAGDFYDNEQFF.

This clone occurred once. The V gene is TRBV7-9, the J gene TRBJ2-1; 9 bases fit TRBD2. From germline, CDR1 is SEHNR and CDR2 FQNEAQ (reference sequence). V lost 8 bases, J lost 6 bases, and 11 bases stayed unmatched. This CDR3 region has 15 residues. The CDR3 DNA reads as TGTGCCAGCGACAGTACGGGACTAGCTGTCAATGAGCAGTTCTTC. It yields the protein CASDSTGLAVNEQFF.

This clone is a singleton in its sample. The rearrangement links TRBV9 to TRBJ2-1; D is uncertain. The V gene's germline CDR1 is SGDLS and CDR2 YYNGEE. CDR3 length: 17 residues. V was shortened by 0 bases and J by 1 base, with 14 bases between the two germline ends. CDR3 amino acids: CASSVGGTGGSYNEQFF. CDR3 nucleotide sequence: TGTGCCAGCAGCGTAGGGGGAACCGGTGGGTCCTACAATGAGCAGTTCTTC.

The CDR3 protein is CARTGGTNTEAFF. CDR3 bases: TGTGCCAGGACAGGGGGCACGAACACTGAAGCTTTCTTT. The chain carries TRBV2 and TRBJ1-1; 10 bases fit TRBD1. CDR1 SNHLY and CDR2 FYNNEI come from the germline V gene. CDR3 length: 13 amino acids. V dropped 9 bases and J dropped 1; count of bases not matched to a gene: 2.

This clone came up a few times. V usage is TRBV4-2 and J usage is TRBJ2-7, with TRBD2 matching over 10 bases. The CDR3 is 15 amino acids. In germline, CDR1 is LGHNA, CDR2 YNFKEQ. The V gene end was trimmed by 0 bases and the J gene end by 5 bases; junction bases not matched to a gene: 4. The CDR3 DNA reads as TGTGCCAGCAGCCAAGAATTAGCGGGAGGCCACGAGCAGTACTTC. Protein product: CASSQELAGGHEQYF.

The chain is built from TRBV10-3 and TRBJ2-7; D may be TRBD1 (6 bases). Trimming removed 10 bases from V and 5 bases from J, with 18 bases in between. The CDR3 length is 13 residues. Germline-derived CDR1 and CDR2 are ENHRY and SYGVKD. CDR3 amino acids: CATAGASGNEQYF. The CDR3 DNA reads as TGTGCCACCGCAGGGGCATCGGGGAACGAGCAGTACTTC.

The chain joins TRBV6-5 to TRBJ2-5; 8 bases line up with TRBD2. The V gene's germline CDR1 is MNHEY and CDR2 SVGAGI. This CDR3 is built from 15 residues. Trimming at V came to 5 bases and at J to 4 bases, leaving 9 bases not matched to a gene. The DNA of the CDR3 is TGTGCCAGCAGTCCGAGGACTAGCCGGGGAGAGACCCAGTACTTC. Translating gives CASSPRTSRGETQYF.

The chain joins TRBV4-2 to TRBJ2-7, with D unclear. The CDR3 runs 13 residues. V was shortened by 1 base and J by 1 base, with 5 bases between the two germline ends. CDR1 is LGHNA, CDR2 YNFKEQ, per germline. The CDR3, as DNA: TGTGCCAGCAGCCAAGGCGCATCCTACGAGCAGTACTTC. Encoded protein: CASSQGASYEQYF.

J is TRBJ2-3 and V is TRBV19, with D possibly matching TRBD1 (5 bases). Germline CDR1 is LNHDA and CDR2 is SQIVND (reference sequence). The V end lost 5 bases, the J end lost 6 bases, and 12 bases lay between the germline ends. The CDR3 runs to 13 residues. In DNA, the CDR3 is TGTGCCAGTAGTCCAGGGTCTACGGATACGCAGTATTTT. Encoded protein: CASSPGSTDTQYF.

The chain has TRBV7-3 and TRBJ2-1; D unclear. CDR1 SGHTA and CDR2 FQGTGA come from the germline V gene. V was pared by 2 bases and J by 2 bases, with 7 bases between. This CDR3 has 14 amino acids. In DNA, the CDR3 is TGTGCCAGCAGCTTACGTGGACCCTACAATGAGCAGTTCTTC. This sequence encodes CASSLRGPYNEQFF.

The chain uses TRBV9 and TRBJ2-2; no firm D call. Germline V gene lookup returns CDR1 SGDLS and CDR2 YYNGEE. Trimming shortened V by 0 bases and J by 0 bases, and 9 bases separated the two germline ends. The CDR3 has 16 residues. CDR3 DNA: TGTGCCAGCAGCGTAGGTCGCTTATCGAACACCGGGGAGCTGTTTTTT. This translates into CASSVGRLSNTGELFF.

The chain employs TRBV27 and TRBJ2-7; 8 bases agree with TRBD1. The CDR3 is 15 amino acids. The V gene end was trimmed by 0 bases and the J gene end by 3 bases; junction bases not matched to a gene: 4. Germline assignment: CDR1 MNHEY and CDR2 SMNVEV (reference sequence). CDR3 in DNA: TGTGCCAGCAGTTTATCTGGGACAGGTCTCTACGAGCAGTACTTC. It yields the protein CASSLSGTGLYEQYF.

The CDR3 loop is CASSPFRDTQYF. CDR3 nucleotides: TGTGCCAGCAGCCCCTTCAGGGATACGCAGTATTTT. The rearrangement uses TRBV6-5 and TRBJ2-3, with unresolved D. Germline V gene data show CDR1 as MNHEY and CDR2 as SVGAGI. With 6 bases removed from V and 6 bases from J, the gap between germline ends came to 10 bases. The CDR3 has 12 residues.